This TCR beta chain came from a study of shared T cell receptors in the human thymus. TCRdb keeps only in-frame clones here, not all; method: immunoSEQ multiplex PCR. The sample carries 700,000 or so clones, around 85% recorded once. J lost 0 bases, V lost 7 bases, and 20 bases had no gene match. The CDR3 contains 19 residues. Per germline, CDR1 MDHEN and CDR2 SYDVKM. The same sample was also studied in work on human thymus T cells. That study adds: Thymic samples were excised during corrective heart operations.

J is TRBJ2-7 and V is TRBV28; 8 nucleotides align to TRBD2. The sequenced sample consisted of thymocytes. This clonotype was obtained from a girl under three years old with a congenital heart defect. CDR3: CASTQGVVAGSSSSYEQYF. The CDR3 DNA follows: TGTGCCAGCACCCAAGGCGTGGTAGCGGGGAGTTCGAGCTCCTACGAGCAGTACTTC.